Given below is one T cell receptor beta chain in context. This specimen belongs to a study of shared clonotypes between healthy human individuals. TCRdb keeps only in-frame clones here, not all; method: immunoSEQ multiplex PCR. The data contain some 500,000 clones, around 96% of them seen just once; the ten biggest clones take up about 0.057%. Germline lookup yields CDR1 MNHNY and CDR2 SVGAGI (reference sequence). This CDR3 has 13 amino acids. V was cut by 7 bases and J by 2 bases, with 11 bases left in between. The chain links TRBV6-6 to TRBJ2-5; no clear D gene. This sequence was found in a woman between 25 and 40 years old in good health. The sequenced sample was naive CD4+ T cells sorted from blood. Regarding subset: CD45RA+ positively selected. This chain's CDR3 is CASKRGQQETQYF. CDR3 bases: TGTGCCAGCAAGCGTGGGCAGCAAGAGACCCAGTACTTC.